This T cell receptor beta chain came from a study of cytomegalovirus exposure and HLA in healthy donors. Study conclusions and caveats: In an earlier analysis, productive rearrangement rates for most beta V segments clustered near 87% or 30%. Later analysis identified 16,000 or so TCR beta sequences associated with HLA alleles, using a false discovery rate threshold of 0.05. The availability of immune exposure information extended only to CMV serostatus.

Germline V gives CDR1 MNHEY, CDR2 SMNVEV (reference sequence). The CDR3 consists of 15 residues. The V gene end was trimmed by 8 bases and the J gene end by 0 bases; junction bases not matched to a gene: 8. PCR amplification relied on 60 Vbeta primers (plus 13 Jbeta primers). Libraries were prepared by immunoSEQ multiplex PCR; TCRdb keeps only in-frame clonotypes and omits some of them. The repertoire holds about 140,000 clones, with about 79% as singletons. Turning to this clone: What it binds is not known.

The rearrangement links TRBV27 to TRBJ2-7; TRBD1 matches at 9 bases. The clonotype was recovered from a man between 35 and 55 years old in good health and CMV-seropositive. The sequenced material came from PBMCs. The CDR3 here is CASAHRDRVSYEQYF. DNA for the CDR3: TGTGCCAGCGCCCACCGGGACAGGGTCTCCTACGAGCAGTACTTC.